This T cell receptor beta chain comes out of a study of tumor and adjacent non-tumor tissue in lung cancer. The overall study: Approximately 4 million productive TCRbeta reads were obtained per sample on average.

This CDR3 is built from 16 residues. Germline V gives CDR1 SGHAT, CDR2 FQNNGV. RNA was extracted from bulk tissue without any cell sorting. The library came from three nested PCR rounds adapted from ARM-PCR protocols. A single record per CDR3 protein comes from TCRdb applying MiXCR to the multiplex PCR reads. This table has tens of thousands of distinct CDR3 sequences, just under 60% appearing once. Findings and limits, study-wide: Significantly higher TCR diversity was found in tumor than normal lung. Higher tumor TCR diversity was associated with shorter survival. In normal lung, the top 100 clones were significantly more dominant than in tumor.

As regards this clonotype: What it recognizes is unknown. At one end the junction does not follow the germline gene, possibly because of a read error.

The TCR was taken from a man aged 50 to 60 with non-small cell lung cancer. Sequenced sample: lung tumor tissue. The chain uses TRBV11-2 and TRBJ1-6; D remains ambiguous. The CDR3 region is CASSFSRHNYNSPIHF. Here the CDR3 DNA reads TGTGCCAGTAGCTTCTCGAGACACAACTATAATTCACCCATCCACTTT.